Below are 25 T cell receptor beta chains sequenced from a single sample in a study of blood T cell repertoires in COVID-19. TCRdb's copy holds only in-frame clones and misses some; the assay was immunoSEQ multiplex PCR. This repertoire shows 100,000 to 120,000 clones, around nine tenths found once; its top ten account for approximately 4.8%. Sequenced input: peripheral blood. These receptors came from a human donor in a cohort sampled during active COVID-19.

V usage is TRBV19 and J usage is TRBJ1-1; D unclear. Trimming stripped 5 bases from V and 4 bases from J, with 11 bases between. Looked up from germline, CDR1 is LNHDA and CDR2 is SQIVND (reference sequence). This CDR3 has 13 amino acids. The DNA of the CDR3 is TGTGCCAGTAGTCCAGGAATCGGCACTGAAGCTTTCTTT. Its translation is CASSPGIGTEAFF. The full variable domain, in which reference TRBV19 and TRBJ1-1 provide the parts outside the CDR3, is DGGITQSPKYLFRKEGQNVTLSCEQNLNHDAMYWYRQDPGQGLRLIYYSQIVNDFQKGDIAEGYSVSREKKESFPLTVTSAQKNPTAFYLCASSPGIGTEAFFGQGTRLTVV.

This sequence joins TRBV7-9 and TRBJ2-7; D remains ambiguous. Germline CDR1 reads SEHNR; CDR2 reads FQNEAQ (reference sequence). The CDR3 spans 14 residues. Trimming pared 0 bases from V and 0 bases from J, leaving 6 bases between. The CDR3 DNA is TGTGCCAGCAGCTTAGCAGAGAGCTCCTACGAGCAGTACTTC. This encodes CASSLAESSYEQYF.

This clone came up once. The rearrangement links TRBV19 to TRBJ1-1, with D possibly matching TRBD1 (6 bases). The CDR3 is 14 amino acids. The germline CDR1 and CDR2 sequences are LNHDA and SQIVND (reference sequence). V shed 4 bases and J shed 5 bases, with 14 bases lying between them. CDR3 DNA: TGTGCCAGTAGTAACACAGGGATGCTGACTGAAGCTTTCTTT. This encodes CASSNTGMLTEAFF.

In DNA, the CDR3 is TGTGCCAGCACCATGACAGGGACCACTGAAGCTTTCTTT. It specifies CASTMTGTTEAFF. The J gene is TRBJ1-1, the V gene TRBV2; 7 nucleotides match TRBD1. The V gene's germline CDR1 is SNHLY and CDR2 FYNNEI. The V gene end was trimmed by 7 bases and the J gene end by 4 bases; junction bases not matched to a gene: 6. The CDR3 consists of 13 residues.

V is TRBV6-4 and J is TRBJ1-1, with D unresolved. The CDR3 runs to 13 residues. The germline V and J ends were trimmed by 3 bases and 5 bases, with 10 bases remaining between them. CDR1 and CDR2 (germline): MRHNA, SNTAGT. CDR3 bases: TGTGCCAGCAGTGAGGTCCGAGGGACTGAAGCTTTCTTT. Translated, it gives CASSEVRGTEAFF.

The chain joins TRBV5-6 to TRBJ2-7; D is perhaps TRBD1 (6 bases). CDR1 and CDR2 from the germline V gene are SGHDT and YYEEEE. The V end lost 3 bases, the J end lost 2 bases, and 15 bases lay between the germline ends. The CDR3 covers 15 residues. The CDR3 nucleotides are TGTGCCAGCAGCTGGGACCGGGACAACACCTACGAGCAGTACTTC. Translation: CASSWDRDNTYEQYF.

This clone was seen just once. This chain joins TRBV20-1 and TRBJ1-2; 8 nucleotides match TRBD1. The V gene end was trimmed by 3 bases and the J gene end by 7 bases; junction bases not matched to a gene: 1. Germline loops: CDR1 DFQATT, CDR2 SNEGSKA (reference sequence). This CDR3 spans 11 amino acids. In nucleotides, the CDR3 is TGCAGTGCTAGGACAGGGGCTGGCTACACCTTC. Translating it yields CSARTGAGYTF.

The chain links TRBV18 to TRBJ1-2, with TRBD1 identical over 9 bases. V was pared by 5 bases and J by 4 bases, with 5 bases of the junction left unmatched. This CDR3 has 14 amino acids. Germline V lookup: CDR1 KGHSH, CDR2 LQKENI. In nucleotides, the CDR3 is TGTGCCAGCTCAGACACAGGGGGCGTCTATGGCTACACCTTC. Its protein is CASSDTGGVYGYTF.

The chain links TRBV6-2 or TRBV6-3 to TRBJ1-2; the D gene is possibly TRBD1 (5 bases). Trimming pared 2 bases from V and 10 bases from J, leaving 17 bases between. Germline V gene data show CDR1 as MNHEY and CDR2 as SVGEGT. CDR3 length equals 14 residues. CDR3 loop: CASSYQRTGGDYTF. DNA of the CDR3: TGTGCCAGCAGTTACCAGCGTACCGGGGGAGACTACACCTTC.

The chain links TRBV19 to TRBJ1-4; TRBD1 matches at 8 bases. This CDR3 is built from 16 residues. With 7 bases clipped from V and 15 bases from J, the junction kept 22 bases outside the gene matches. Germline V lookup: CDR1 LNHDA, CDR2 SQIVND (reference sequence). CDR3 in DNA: TGTGCCAGTACCCGACCCTACAGGGGGACTCGGGGAAAGGTGTTTTTT. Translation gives CASTRPYRGTRGKVFF.

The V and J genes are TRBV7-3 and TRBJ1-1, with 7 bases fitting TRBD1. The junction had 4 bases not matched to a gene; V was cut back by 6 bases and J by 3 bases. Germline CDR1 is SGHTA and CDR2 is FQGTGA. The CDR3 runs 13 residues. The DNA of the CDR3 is TGTGCCAGCAGGTTTCAGGGGGACACTGAAGCTTTCTTT. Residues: CASRFQGDTEAFF.

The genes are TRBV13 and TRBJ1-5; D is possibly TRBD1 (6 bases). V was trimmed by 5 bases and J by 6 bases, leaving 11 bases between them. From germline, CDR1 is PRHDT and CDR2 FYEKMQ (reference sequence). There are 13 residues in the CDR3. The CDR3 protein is CASSPTGRQPQHF. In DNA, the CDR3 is TGTGCCAGCAGCCCTACAGGGCGTCAGCCCCAGCATTTT.

CDR3 nucleotides: TGTGCCAGCAGCCCCGATGGAGCATACGAGCAGTACTTC. Amino acid sequence: CASSPDGAYEQYF. J is TRBJ2-7 and V is TRBV7-3; D ambiguous. Germline V gives CDR1 SGHTA, CDR2 FQGTGA. Deletions cut 5 bases from V and 4 bases from J, with 12 bases between. The CDR3 is 13 amino acids.

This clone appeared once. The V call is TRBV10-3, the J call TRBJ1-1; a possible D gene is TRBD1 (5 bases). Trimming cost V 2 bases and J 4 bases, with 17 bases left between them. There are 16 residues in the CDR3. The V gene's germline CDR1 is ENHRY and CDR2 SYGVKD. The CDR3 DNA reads TGTGCCATCAGTGAGAAGGCAGGGTTGTTTGTCACTGAAGCTTTCTTT. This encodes CAISEKAGLFVTEAFF.

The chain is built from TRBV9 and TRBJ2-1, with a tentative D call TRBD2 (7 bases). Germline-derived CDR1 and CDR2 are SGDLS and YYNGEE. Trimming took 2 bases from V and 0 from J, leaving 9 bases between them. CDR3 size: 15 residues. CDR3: CASSVGGHSYNEQFF. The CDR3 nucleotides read TGTGCCAGCAGCGTCGGGGGGCACTCCTACAATGAGCAGTTCTTC. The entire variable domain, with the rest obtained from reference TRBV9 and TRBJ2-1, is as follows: DSGVTQTPKHLITATGQRVTLRCSPRSGDLSVYWYQQSLDQGLQFLIQYYNGEERAKGNILERFSAQQFPDLHSELNLSSLELGDSALYFCASSVGGHSYNEQFFGPGTRLTVL.

CDR3 nucleotides: TGTGCCAGCAGCGTCTTCCTAGGCCCCGGGGAGCTGTTTTTT. Protein: CASSVFLGPGELFF. This sequence joins TRBV9 and TRBJ2-2, with D uncertain. This CDR3 spans 14 amino acids. CDR1 is SGDLS and CDR2 is YYNGEE in the germline V gene. Trimming removed 2 bases from V and 6 bases from J, with 11 bases in between.

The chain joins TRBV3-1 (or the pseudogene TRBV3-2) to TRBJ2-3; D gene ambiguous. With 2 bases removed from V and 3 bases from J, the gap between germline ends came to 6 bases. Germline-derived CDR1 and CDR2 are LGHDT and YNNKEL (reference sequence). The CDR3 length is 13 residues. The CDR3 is CASSQSRTDTQYF. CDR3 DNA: TGTGCCAGCAGCCAATCTAGGACAGATACGCAGTATTTT.

The CDR3 coding sequence is TGTGCCAGCAGCTTAGTGGGGGGGCGCGGGAGCACAGATACGCAGTATTTT. It is translated as CASSLVGGRGSTDTQYF. The rearrangement links TRBV11-2 to TRBJ2-3; maybe TRBD2 (7 bases). Trimming removed 1 base from V and 0 bases from J, with 14 bases in between. CDR1 is SGHAT and CDR2 is FQNNGV in the germline V gene. The CDR3 sequence is 17 residues long.

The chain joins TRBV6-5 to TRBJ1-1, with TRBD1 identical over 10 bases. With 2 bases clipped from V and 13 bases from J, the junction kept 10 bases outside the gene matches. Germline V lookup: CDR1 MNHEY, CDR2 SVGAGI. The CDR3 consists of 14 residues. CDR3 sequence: CASSYRPRQGAVFF. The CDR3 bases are TGTGCCAGCAGTTACCGACCGAGACAGGGGGCGGTTTTCTTT.

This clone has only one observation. CDR3 sequence: CASSLGPEAEAFF. CDR3 nucleotide sequence: TGTGCCAGCAGCTTGGGGCCCGAGGCTGAAGCTTTCTTT. This chain uses TRBV7-3 with TRBJ1-1; tentative D call: TRBD1 (5 bases). Germline values: CDR1 SGHTA, CDR2 FQGTGA. CDR3 length: 13 amino acids. The V and J ends lost 3 bases and 6 bases respectively, with 11 bases between them.

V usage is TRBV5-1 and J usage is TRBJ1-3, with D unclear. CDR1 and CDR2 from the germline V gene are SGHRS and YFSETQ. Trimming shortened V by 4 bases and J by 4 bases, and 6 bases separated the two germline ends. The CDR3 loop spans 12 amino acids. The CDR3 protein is CASSPPGNTIYF. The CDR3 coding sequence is TGCGCCAGCAGCCCTCCCGGAAACACCATATATTTT.

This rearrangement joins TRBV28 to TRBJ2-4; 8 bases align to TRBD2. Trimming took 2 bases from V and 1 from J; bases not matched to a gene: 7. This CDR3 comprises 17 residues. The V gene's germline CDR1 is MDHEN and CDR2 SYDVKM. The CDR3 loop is CASSLKAGAVAKNIQYF. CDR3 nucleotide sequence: TGTGCCAGCAGTTTAAAAGCGGGAGCCGTGGCCAAAAACATTCAGTACTTC.

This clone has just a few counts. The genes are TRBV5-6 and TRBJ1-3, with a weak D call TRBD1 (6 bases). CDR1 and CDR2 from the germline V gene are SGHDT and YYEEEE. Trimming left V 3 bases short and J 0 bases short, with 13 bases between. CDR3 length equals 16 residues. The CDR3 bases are TGTGCCAGCAGCTGGGGGGGACATTCCTCTGGAAACACCATATATTTT. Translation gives CASSWGGHSSGNTIYF.

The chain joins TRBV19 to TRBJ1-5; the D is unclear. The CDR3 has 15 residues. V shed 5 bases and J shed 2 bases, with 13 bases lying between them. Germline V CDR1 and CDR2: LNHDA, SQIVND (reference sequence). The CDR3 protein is CASSDTARGNQPQHF. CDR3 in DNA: TGTGCCAGTAGTGACACGGCTCGCGGCAATCAGCCCCAGCATTTT.

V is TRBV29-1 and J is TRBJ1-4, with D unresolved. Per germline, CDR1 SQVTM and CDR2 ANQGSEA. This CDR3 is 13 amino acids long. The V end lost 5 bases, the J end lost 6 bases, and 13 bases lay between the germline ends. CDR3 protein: CSVRSLGDEKLFF. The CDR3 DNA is TGCAGCGTTCGCTCCCTTGGAGATGAAAAACTGTTTTTT.